What follows are 7 T cell receptor delta chains derived from one specimen sequenced in a study of gamma-delta T cells after stem cell transplantation. TCRdb re-called clones from the RT-PCR reads using CATT. Of under 4,500 delta-chain clones listed, 16% are singletons. Sequencing used gamma-delta T cells. All receptors come from a human donor. It is not recorded whose cells these are; they may come from a transplant donor.

This clone qualifies as large. This sequence joins TRDV2 and TRDJ1, with 9 bases that match TRDD3. Germline CDR1 is GEAIGNYY and CDR2 is EKD. The CDR3 length is 16 residues. Germline trimming cut 2 bases from V and 0 bases from J; bases unmatched to any gene: 6. The CDR3 here is CACDILGDRHTDKLIF. The CDR3 DNA sequence: TGTGCCTGTGACATCCTGGGGGATCGGCACACCGATAAACTCATCTTT.

This sequence joins TRDV2 and TRDJ1; unclear D gene. The CDR3 covers 18 residues. The V gene lost 3 bases and the J gene lost 0 bases, with 22 bases spanning the gap. The germline V gene encodes CDR1 GEAIGNYY and CDR2 EKD. Written as DNA, the CDR3 is TGTGCCTGTGACCCGGTAGGGAGACGAGAAAGGTACACCGATAAACTCATCTTT. Encoded protein: CACDPVGRRERYTDKLIF.

This clone showed up just a few times. The protein TCRdb lists belongs to a much larger clone and differs from this DNA's translation at residue 4, which points to a read error; the protein shown is made from the DNA. The V and J genes are TRDV2 and TRDJ1; 13 positions match TRDD3. Germline CDR1 GEAIGNYY, CDR2 EKD. This CDR3 is 19 amino acids long. V trimming: 6 bases; J trimming: 1 base; junction bases outside the gene matches: 16. CDR3 sequence: CACYNFGLGDTGITDKLIF. DNA for the CDR3: TGTGCCTGTTACAACTTTGGACTGGGGGATACGGGGATCACCGATAAACTCATCTTT.

This clone is large in the sample. The chain joins TRDV2 to TRDJ1, with 10 bases fitting TRDD3. CDR1 and CDR2 from the germline V gene are GEAIGNYY and EKD. CDR3 length: 15 amino acids. V lost 6 bases to trimming and J lost 2 bases; unmatched junction nucleotides: 8. In nucleotides, the CDR3 is TGTGCCTGTTTTCCAGTACTGGGGGATACCGATAAACTCATCTTT. The encoded protein is CACFPVLGDTDKLIF.

About this clone itself: This sequence may be a read error, since a much larger clone differs from it by one base. This rearrangement joins TRDV2 to TRDJ1, with 10 bases that match TRDD3. Germline CDR1 is GEAIGNYY and CDR2 is EKD. The CDR3 contains 20 residues. V was pared by 3 bases and J by 0 bases, with 18 bases of the junction left unmatched. The CDR3 loop is CACDPGRGDTTHQYTDKLIF. The CDR3 bases are TGTGCCTGTGACCCAGGCAGGGGGGATACGACGCATCAGTACACCGATAAACTCATCTTT.

This chain links TRDV2 with TRDJ1, with 13 bases identical to TRDD3. The CDR3 consists of 17 residues. The V segment lost 0 bases and the J segment 1 base; nucleotides outside the gene matches: 4. Germline lookup yields CDR1 GEAIGNYY and CDR2 EKD. CDR3 sequence: CACDTILGDTRTDKLIF. The CDR3 nucleotides read TGTGCCTGTGACACCATACTGGGGGATACGCGCACCGATAAACTCATCTTT.

This rearrangement joins TRDV2 to TRDJ1, with 10 bases identical to TRDD3. The length of the CDR3 is 19 residues. V gave up 1 base and J gave up 3 bases; unmatched junction bases: 16. CDR1 GEAIGNYY and CDR2 EKD come from the germline V gene. The DNA of the CDR3 is TGTGCCTGTGACACTCTTTTACTGGGGGATGCCGATCAGGCCGATAAACTCATCTTT. It yields the protein CACDTLLLGDADQADKLIF.